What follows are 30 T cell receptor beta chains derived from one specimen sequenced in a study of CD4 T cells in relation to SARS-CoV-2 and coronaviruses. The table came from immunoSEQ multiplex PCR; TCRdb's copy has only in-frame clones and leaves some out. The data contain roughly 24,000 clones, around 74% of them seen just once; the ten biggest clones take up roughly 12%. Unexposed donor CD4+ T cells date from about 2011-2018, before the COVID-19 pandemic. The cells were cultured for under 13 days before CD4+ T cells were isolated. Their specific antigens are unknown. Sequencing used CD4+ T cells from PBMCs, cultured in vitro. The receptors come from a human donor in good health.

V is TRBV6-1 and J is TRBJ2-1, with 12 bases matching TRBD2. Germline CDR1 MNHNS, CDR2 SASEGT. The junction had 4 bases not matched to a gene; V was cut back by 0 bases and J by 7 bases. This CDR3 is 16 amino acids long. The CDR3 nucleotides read TGTGCCAGCAGTGAAGCGCGGACTAGCGGGAAAAATGAGCAGTTCTTC. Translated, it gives CASSEARTSGKNEQFF.

CDR3 region: CAISESNSRREGRGEQFF. The CDR3 coding sequence is TGTGCCATCAGTGAGTCGAATTCTCGACGGGAGGGCCGGGGGGAGCAGTTCTTC. V usage is TRBV10-3 and J usage is TRBJ2-1; 8 nucleotides align to TRBD2. From germline, CDR1 is ENHRY and CDR2 SYGVKD. With V trimmed by 0 bases and J by 10 bases, 17 bases remained unmatched. The length of the CDR3 is 18 residues.

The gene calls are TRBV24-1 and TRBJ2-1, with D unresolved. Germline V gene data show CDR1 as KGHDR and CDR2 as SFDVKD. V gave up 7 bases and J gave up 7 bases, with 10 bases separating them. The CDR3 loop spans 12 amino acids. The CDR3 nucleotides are TGTGCCACCAGGGACCCGGGTAATGAGCAGTTCTTC. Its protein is CATRDPGNEQFF.

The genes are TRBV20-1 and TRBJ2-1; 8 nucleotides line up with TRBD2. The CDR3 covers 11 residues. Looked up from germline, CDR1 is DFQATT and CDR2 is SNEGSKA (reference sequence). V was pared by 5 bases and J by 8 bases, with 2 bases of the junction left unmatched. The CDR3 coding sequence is TGCAGTGCTGGGACTAGTCATGAGCAGTTCTTC. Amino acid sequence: CSAGTSHEQFF.

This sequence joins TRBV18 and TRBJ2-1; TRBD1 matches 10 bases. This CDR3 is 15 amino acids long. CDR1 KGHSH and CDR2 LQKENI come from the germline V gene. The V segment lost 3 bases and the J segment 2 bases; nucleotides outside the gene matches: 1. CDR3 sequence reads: CASSPGTGAYNEQFF. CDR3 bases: TGTGCCAGCTCACCTGGGACAGGGGCCTACAATGAGCAGTTCTTC. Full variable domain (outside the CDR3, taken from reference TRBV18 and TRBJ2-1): NAGVMQNPRHLVRRRGQEARLRCSPMKGHSHVYWYRQLPEEGLKFMVYLQKENIIDESGMPKERFSAEFPKEGPSILRIQQVVRGDSAAYFCASSPGTGAYNEQFFGPGTRLTVL.

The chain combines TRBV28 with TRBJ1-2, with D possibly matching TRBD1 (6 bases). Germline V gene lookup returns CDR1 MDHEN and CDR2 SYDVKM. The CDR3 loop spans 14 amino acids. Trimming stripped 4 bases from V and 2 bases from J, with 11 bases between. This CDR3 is CASSSKDRNYGYTF. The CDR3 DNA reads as TGTGCCAGCAGTTCCAAGGACAGAAACTATGGCTACACCTTC.

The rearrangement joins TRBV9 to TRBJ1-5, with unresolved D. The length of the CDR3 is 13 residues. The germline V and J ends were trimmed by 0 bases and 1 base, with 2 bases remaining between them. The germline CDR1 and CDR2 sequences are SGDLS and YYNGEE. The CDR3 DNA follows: TGTGCCAGCAGCGTAGGAAGCAATCAGCCCCAGCATTTT. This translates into CASSVGSNQPQHF.

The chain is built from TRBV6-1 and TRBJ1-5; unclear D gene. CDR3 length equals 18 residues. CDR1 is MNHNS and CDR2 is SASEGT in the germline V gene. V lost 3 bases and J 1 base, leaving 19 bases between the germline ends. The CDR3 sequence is CASSDRPYEGGSNQPQHF. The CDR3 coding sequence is TGTGCCAGCAGTGACCGCCCCTACGAGGGAGGGAGCAATCAGCCCCAGCATTTT.

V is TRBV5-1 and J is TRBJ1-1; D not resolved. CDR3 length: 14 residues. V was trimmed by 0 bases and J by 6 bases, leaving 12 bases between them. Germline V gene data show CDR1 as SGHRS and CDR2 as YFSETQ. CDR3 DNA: TGCGCCAGCAGCTTGGAGTTCCAGGCCTCTGAAGCTTTCTTT. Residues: CASSLEFQASEAFF. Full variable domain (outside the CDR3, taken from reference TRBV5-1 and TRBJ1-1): KAGVTQTPRYLIKTRGQQVTLSCSPISGHRSVSWYQQTPGQGLQFLFEYFSETQRNKGNFPGRFSGRQFSNSRSEMNVSTLELGDSALYLCASSLEFQASEAFFGQGTRLTVV.

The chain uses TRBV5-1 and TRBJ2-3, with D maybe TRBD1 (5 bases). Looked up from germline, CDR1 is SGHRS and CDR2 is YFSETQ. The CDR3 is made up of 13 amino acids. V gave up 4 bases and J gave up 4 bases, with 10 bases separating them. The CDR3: CASSTQGPDTQYF. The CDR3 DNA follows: TGCGCCAGCAGCACTCAGGGCCCAGATACGCAGTATTTT.

The CDR3 spells CASTGTSVNEQYF. The CDR3 DNA is TGTGCCAGTACCGGGACTAGCGTCAACGAGCAGTACTTC. The chain is built from TRBV11-2 and TRBJ2-7; TRBD2 matches at 10 bases. The CDR3 spans 13 residues. V dropped 9 bases and J dropped 5; count of bases not matched to a gene: 7. Germline CDR1 is SGHAT and CDR2 is FQNNGV.

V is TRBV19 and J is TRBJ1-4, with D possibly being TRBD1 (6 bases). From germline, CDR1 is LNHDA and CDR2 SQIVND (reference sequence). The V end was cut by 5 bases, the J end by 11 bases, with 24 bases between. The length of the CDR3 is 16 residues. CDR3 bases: TGTGCCAGTAGTCTCATACGGCTCGGCAGGGGAGGGAAACTGTTTTTT. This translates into CASSLIRLGRGGKLFF.

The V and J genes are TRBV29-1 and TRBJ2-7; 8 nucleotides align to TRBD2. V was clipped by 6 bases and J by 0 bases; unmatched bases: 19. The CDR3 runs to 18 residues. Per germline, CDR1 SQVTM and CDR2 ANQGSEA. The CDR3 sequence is CSVELAGLPFVTSYEQYF. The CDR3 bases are TGCAGCGTGGAATTAGCGGGACTTCCCTTCGTAACCTCCTACGAGCAGTACTTC.

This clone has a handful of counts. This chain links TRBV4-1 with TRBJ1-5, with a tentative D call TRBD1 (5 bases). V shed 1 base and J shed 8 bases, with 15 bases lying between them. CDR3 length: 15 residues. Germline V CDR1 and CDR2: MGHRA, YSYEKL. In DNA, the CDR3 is TGCGCCAGCAGCCAAGGAGGGCAGGGAAGTGAGCCCCAGCATTTT. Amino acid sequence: CASSQGGQGSEPQHF.

CDR3 in DNA: TGTGCCAGTAGTATTTCCCCCGTTGAAGTTGCCGAGCAGTACTTC. Translating gives CASSISPVEVAEQYF. The V gene is TRBV19, the J gene TRBJ2-7; D gene uncertain. The CDR3 covers 15 residues. From germline, CDR1 is LNHDA and CDR2 SQIVND (reference sequence). V lost 3 bases and J 6 bases, leaving 18 bases between the germline ends.

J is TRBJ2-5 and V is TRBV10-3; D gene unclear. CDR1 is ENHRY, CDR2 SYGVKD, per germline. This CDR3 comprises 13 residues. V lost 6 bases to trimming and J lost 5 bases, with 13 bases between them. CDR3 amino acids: CAIRDVGLETQYF. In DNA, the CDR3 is TGTGCCATCAGGGACGTAGGCCTCGAGACCCAGTACTTC.

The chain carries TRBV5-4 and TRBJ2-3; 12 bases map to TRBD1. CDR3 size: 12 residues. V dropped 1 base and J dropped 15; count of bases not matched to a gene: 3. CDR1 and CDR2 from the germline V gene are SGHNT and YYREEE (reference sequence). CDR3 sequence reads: CASSLWDRGLYF. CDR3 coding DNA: TGTGCCAGCAGCTTGTGGGACAGGGGGCTTTATTTT.

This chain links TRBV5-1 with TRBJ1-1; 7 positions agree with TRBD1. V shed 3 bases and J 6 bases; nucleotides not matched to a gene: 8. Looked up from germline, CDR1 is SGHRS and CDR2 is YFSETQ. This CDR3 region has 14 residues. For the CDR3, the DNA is TGCGCCAGCAGCTCCGGGACAGTTAAAGCTGAAGCTTTCTTT. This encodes CASSSGTVKAEAFF.

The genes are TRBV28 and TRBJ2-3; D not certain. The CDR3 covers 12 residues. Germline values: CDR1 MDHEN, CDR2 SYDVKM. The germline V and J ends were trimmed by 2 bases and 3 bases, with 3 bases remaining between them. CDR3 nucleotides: TGTGCCAGCAGTTTAATGACAGATACGCAGTATTTT. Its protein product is CASSLMTDTQYF.

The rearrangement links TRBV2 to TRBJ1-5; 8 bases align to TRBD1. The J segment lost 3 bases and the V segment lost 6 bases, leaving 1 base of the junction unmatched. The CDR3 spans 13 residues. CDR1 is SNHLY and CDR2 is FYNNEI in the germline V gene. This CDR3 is CASRQGDNQPQHF. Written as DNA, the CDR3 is TGTGCCAGCAGACAGGGGGACAATCAGCCCCAGCATTTT.

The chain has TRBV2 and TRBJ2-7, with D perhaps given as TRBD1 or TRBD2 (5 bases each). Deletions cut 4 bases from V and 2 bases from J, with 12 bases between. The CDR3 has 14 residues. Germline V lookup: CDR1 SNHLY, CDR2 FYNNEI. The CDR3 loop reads CASSVGGTAYEQYF. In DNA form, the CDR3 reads TGTGCCAGCAGTGTTGGGGGAACTGCCTACGAGCAGTACTTC.

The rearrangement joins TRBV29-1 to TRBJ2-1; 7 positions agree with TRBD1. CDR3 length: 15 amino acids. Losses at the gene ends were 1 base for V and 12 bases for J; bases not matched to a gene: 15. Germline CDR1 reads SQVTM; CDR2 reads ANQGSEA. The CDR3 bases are TGCAGCGTTGAAGGTGTGGCGACAGGGCCCATCGGGCAGTTCTTC. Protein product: CSVEGVATGPIGQFF.

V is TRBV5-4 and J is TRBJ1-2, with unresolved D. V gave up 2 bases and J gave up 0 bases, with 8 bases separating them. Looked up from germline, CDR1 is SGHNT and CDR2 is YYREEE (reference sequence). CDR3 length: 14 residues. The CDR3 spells CASSFAGANYGYTF. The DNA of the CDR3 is TGTGCCAGCAGCTTCGCGGGAGCTAACTATGGCTACACCTTC.

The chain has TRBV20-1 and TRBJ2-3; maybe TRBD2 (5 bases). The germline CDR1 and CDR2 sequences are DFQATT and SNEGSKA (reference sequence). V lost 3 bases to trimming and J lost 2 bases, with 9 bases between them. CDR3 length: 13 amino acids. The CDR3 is CSASTGNTDTQYF. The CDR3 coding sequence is TGCAGTGCTAGTACCGGGAACACAGATACGCAGTATTTT.

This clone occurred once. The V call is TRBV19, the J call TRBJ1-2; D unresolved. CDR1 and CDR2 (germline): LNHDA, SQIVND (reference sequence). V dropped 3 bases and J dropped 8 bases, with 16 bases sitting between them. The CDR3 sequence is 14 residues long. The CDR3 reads CASSIVTDEWGYTF. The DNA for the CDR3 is TGTGCCAGTAGTATTGTGACCGATGAGTGGGGCTACACCTTC.

The CDR3 DNA reads TGTGCCAGCAGCTCGGGAGGGAGCACCTACGAGCAGTACTTC. It yields the protein CASSSGGSTYEQYF. V gene TRBV11-2 combines with J gene TRBJ2-7; 8 bases map to TRBD2. In germline, CDR1 is SGHAT, CDR2 FQNNGV. The junction had 4 bases not matched to a gene; V was cut back by 4 bases and J by 2 bases. CDR3 length: 14 residues.

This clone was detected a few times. CDR3 in DNA: TGCAGTGCTAGTCCCCTGGCACAGCTCAATTCACCCCTCCACTTT. Protein: CSASPLAQLNSPLHF. The chain uses TRBV20-1 and TRBJ1-6; D is unclear. Germline loops: CDR1 DFQATT, CDR2 SNEGSKA (reference sequence). V gave up 3 bases and J gave up 7 bases, with 16 bases separating them. CDR3 length: 15 residues.

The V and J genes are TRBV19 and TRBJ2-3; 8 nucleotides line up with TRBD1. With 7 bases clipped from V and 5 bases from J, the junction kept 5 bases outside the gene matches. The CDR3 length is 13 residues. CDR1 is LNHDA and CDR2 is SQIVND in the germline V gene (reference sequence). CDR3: CASNRGAGDTQYF. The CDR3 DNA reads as TGTGCCAGTAACAGGGGGGCGGGAGATACGCAGTATTTT.

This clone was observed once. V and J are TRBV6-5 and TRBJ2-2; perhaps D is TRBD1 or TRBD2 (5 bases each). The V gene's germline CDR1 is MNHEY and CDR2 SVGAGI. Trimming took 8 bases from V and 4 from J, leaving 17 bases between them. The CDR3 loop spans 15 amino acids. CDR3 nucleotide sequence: TGTGCCAGCCTCATGGTGGGGACCAGCACCGGGGAGCTGTTTTTT. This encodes CASLMVGTSTGELFF.

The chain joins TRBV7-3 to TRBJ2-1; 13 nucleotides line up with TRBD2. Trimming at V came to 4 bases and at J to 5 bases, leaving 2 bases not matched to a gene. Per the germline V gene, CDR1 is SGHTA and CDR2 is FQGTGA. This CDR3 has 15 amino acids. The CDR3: CASSSGTSGNNEQFF. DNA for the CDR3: TGTGCCAGCAGCTCCGGGACTAGCGGGAACAATGAGCAGTTCTTC. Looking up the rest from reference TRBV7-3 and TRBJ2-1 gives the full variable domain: GAGVSQTPSNKVTEKGKYVELRCDPISGHTALYWYRQSLGQGPEFLIYFQGTGAADDSGLPNDRFFAVRPEGSVSTLKIQRTERGDSAVYLCASSSGTSGNNEQFFGPGTRLTVL.